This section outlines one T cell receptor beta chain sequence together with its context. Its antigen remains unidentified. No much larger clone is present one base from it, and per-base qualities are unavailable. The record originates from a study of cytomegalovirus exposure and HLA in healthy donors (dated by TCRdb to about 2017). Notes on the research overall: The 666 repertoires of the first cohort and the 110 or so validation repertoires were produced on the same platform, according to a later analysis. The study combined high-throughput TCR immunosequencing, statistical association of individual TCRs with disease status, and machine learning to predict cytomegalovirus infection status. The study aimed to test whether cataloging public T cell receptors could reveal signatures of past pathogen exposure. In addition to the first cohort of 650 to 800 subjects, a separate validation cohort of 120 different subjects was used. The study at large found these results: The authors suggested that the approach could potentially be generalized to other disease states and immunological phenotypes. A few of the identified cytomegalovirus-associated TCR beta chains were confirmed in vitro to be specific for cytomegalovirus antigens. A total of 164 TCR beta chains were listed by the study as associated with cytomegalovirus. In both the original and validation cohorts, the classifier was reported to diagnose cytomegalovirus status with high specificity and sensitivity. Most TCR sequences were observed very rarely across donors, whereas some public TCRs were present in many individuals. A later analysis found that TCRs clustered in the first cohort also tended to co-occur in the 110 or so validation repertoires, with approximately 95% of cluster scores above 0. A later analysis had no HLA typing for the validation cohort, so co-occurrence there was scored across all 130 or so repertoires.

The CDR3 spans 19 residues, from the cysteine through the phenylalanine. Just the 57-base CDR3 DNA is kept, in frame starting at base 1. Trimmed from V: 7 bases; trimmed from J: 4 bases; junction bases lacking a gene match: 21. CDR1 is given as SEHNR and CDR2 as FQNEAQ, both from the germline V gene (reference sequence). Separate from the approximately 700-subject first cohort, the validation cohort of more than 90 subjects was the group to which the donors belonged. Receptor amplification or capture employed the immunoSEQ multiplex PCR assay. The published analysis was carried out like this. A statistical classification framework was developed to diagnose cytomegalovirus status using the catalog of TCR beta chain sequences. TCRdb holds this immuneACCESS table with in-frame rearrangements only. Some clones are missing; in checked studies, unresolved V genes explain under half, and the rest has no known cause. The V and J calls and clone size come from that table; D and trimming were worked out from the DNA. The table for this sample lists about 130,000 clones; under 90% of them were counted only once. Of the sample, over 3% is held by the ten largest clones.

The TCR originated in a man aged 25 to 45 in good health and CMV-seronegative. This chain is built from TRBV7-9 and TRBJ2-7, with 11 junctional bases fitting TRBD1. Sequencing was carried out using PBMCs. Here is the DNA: TGTGCCAGCATCCCCGTCGGGACAGGGGGGAGACTCCGATCTTACGAGCAGTACTTC. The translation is CASIPVGTGGRLRSYEQYF.